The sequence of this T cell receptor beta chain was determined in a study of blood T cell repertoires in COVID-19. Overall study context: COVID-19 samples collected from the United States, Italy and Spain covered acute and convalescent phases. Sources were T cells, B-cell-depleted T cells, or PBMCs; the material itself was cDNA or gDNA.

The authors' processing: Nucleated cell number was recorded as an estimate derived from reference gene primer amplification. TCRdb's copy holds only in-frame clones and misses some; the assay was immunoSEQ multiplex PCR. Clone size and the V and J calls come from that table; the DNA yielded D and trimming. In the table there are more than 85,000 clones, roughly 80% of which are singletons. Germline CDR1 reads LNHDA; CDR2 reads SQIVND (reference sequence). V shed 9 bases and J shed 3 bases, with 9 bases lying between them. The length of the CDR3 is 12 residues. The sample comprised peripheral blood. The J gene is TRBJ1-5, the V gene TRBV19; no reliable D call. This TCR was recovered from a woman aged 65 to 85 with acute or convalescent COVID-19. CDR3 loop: CASGSSNQPQHF. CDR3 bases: TGTGCCAGCGGTAGCTCCAATCAGCCCCAGCATTTT.